This T cell receptor (beta chain) is drawn from a study of T cell responses to AZD1222 COVID-19 vaccine. Study-level background: Pooled samples include second doses given at about 4 or 12 weeks. Study outcomes and limitations: Seropositivity was recorded at baseline in only five to seven AZD1222 recipients. In a largely white British group with more females than males, clonal diversity was possibly underestimated. When two AZD1222 doses had been given, Spike-specific TCR breadth and depth rose.

Using immunoSEQ multiplex PCR, the repertoire was profiled, and TCRdb retains in-frame clones only, with some absent. The sample has tens of thousands of clones; about 86% are singletons. A word on this clone: The antigen is not known.

CDR3 size: 15 residues. CDR1 is MNHEY, CDR2 SMNVEV, per germline (reference sequence). V shed 2 bases, J shed 7 bases, and the junction held 6 bases outside the gene matches. The V and J genes are TRBV27 and TRBJ1-4, with 8 bases lining up with TRBD1. The sequence was collected from an adult in good health. Sample: peripheral blood, taken on day 0 of AZD1222 vaccination. The CDR3 here is CASSLMAGGGEKLFF. CDR3 nucleotides: TGTGCCAGCAGTTTAATGGCAGGGGGCGGTGAAAAACTGTTTTTT.